The 20 T cell receptor beta chains presented below share a single source sample, sequenced in a study of T cells in Graves' hyperthyroidism and ophthalmopathy. Template material for amplifying TCR beta CDR3 regions consisted of RNA transcripts. RT-PCR in the first round (using the HTBI primer set) targeted the TCR CDR3. One entry per CDR3 protein results from TCRdb running MiXCR on the multiplex PCR reads. Here the sample spans under 750,000 distinct CDR3 sequences, roughly a sixth being singletons. Sequencing input: blood. The receptors originated from a woman between 45 and 60 years old with Graves' hyperthyroidism that later progressed to Graves' ophthalmopathy.

The CDR3 loop is CASSQDRGRTDTQYF. In nucleotides, the CDR3 is TGCGCCAGCAGCCAAGATAGGGGGCGCACAGATACGCAGTATTTT. The rearrangement links TRBV4-1 to TRBJ2-3; TRBD1 matches 7 bases. With V trimmed by 0 bases and J by 1 base, 1 base remained unmatched. The germline V gene has CDR1 MGHRA and CDR2 YSYEKL. The CDR3 has 15 amino acids.

V is TRBV5-1 and J is TRBJ1-5; unclear D gene. Germline values: CDR1 SGHRS, CDR2 YFSETQ. The CDR3 is 16 residues long. Trimming removed 1 base at V and 5 bases at J, with 16 bases between. The CDR3 DNA is TGCGCCAGCAGCTTGTTCCCCGAAAGTCCTGATCAGCCCCAGCATTTT. Encoded protein: CASSLFPESPDQPQHF.

The table lists this clonotype with many counts. The V gene is TRBV5-6, the J gene TRBJ1-1; 7 bases map to TRBD1. The V gene's germline CDR1 is SGHDT and CDR2 YYEEEE. The CDR3 has 13 amino acids. The ends lost 2 bases at V and 6 bases at J; junction bases unmatched: 4. The DNA for the CDR3 is TGTGCCAGCAGCTTCGCAGGGGGTGCTGAAGCTTTCTTT. This sequence encodes CASSFAGGAEAFF.

This clonotype has at least ten counts. This chain uses TRBV3-1 with TRBJ2-3, with 12 bases aligning to TRBD2. Germline assignment: CDR1 LGHDT and CDR2 YNNKEL (reference sequence). This CDR3 is built from 15 residues. J lost 5 bases, V lost 4 bases, and 4 bases had no gene match. In DNA, the CDR3 is TGTGCCAGCAGCCGACTAGCGGGGGCGGAAGATACGCAGTATTTT. Translation: CASSRLAGAEDTQYF.

Written as DNA, the CDR3 is TGTGCCAGCAGTTACGAGGGGGTAACCACTGAAGCTTTCTTT. It encodes CASSYEGVTTEAFF. V is TRBV27 and J is TRBJ1-1, with D perhaps matching TRBD1 (6 bases). Germline loops: CDR1 MNHEY, CDR2 SMNVEV (reference sequence). The CDR3 covers 14 residues. Trimming left V 4 bases short and J 4 bases short, with 13 bases between.

This clonotype was detected a few times. The V and J genes are TRBV15 and TRBJ2-5; D remains ambiguous. Germline lookup yields CDR1 LNHNV and CDR2 YYDKDF (reference sequence). V was trimmed by 1 base and J by 3 bases, leaving 9 bases between them. The CDR3 totals 14 residues. DNA of the CDR3: TGTGCCACCAGCAGAGGTCACAGCAAAGAGACCCAGTACTTC. It yields the protein CATSRGHSKETQYF.

This clonotype was detected only a few times. J is TRBJ1-1 and V is TRBV7-2, with 7 bases lining up with TRBD1. The CDR3 length is 17 residues. Losses at the gene ends were 5 bases for V and 1 base for J; bases not matched to a gene: 13. CDR1 and CDR2 from the germline V gene are SGHTA and FQGNSA. CDR3 DNA: TGTGCCAGCAGCATCACGAGCGGCAGGGGGGCGAACACTGAAGCTTTCTTT. Encoded protein: CASSITSGRGANTEAFF.

The chain recombines TRBV6-2 or TRBV6-3 with TRBJ2-5, with unresolved D. Germline values: CDR1 MNHEY, CDR2 SVGEGT. The CDR3 has 13 amino acids. Trimming took 6 bases from V and 2 from J, leaving 10 bases between them. This CDR3 is CASSHPLQETQYF. CDR3 coding DNA: TGTGCCAGCAGCCATCCCCTTCAAGAGACCCAGTACTTC.

The chain employs TRBV12-3 or TRBV12-4 and TRBJ1-4, with TRBD1 matching 8 bases. The CDR3 spans 15 residues. Losses at the gene ends were 3 bases for V and 4 bases for J; bases not matched to a gene: 4. For the CDR3, the DNA is TGTGCCAGCAGTTTGGGGGACAGGTTTAATGAAAAACTGTTTTTT. It encodes CASSLGDRFNEKLFF.

This clonotype was counted only a few times. The J gene is TRBJ1-6, the V gene TRBV19, with a possible D match to TRBD1 (6 bases). This CDR3 comprises 16 residues. CDR1 and CDR2 (germline): LNHDA, SQIVND (reference sequence). V lost 5 bases and J lost 0, with 11 bases in between. This CDR3 is CASSRQEGSYNSPLHF. The CDR3 bases are TGTGCCAGTAGTCGACAGGAGGGCTCCTATAATTCACCCCTCCACTTT. The complete variable domain, with remaining parts taken from reference TRBV19 and TRBJ1-6, reads DGGITQSPKYLFRKEGQNVTLSCEQNLNHDAMYWYRQDPGQGLRLIYYSQIVNDFQKGDIAEGYSVSREKKESFPLTVTSAQKNPTAFYLCASSRQEGSYNSPLHFGNGTRLTVT.

V usage is TRBV3-1 and J usage is TRBJ1-1, with D perhaps matching TRBD1 (5 bases). This CDR3 region has 14 residues. Germline assignment: CDR1 LGHDT and CDR2 YNNKEL (reference sequence). Trimming took off 8 bases at V and 5 bases at J, with 18 bases between the two ends. The CDR3 spells CASGGRGARTEAFF. The CDR3 nucleotides read TGTGCCAGCGGAGGGCGGGGCGCGAGGACTGAAGCTTTCTTT. The variable domain in full, completed from reference TRBV3-1 and TRBJ1-1, reads DTAVSQTPKYLVTQMGNDKSIKCEQNLGHDTMYWYKQDSKKFLKIMFSYNNKELIINETVPNRFSPKSPDKAHLNLHINSLELGDSAVYFCASGGRGARTEAFFGQGTRLTVV.

In its sample, this clonotype was seen many times. V usage is TRBV6-2 or TRBV6-3 and J usage is TRBJ2-3; 11 bases are shared with TRBD2. There are 16 residues in the CDR3. V dropped 6 bases and J dropped 3; count of bases not matched to a gene: 8. Per germline, CDR1 MNHEY and CDR2 SVGEGT. CDR3 nucleotide sequence: TGTGCCAGCAGCCGCACTACTAGCGGGAGAACAGATACGCAGTATTTT. This translates into CASSRTTSGRTDTQYF.

The CDR3 spells CASSPYLTGSSYEQYF. In DNA form, the CDR3 reads TGTGCCAGCAGCCCCTACCTGACAGGGAGCTCCTACGAGCAGTACTTC. The V gene is TRBV3-1, the J gene TRBJ2-7, with 7 bases matching TRBD1. Trimming at V came to 4 bases and at J to 0 bases, leaving 9 bases not matched to a gene. Germline V CDR1 and CDR2: LGHDT, YNNKEL (reference sequence). The length of the CDR3 is 16 residues.

This clonotype was found many times. The chain links TRBV14 to TRBJ2-3; TRBD2 matches 8 bases. V lost 2 bases, J lost 3 bases, and 10 bases stayed unmatched. Germline lookup yields CDR1 SGHDN and CDR2 FVKESK. The CDR3 has 17 amino acids. CDR3 bases: TGTGCCAGCAGCCAAACCTTCTACGGGGGGGCGACAGATACGCAGTATTTT. This sequence encodes CASSQTFYGGATDTQYF.

Many counts were recorded for this clonotype. The chain carries TRBV5-1 and TRBJ1-2, with D tentatively TRBD1 (5 bases). This CDR3 region has 14 residues. V shed 0 bases and J shed 6 bases, with 12 bases lying between them. From germline, CDR1 is SGHRS and CDR2 YFSETQ. CDR3 nucleotides: TGCGCCAGCAGCTTGGCCGGGACGTCGCATGGCTACACCTTC. This encodes CASSLAGTSHGYTF.

This clonotype has more than one count but fewer than ten. This chain links TRBV5-1 with TRBJ2-7; 9 bases match TRBD1. Germline-derived CDR1 and CDR2 are SGHRS and YFSETQ. This CDR3 contains 15 residues. With V trimmed by 8 bases and J by 6 bases, 15 bases remained unmatched. CDR3 DNA sequence: TGCGCCAGTCAAGCCGGGACAGGGTTTCTAGGCGAGCAGTACTTC. As protein: CASQAGTGFLGEQYF. The entire variable domain, with the rest obtained from reference TRBV5-1 and TRBJ2-7, is as follows: KAGVTQTPRYLIKTRGQQVTLSCSPISGHRSVSWYQQTPGQGLQFLFEYFSETQRNKGNFPGRFSGRQFSNSRSEMNVSTLELGDSALYLCASQAGTGFLGEQYFGPGTRLTVT.

The chain recombines TRBV12-3 or TRBV12-4 with TRBJ2-1; possibly TRBD1 for D (5 bases). This CDR3 is built from 14 residues. The germline V and J ends were trimmed by 7 bases and 2 bases, with 12 bases remaining between them. For the CDR3, the DNA is TGTGCCAGCACCGACAGAGACCCCTACAATGAGCAGTTCTTC. Protein: CASTDRDPYNEQFF.

This clonotype was counted a few times. The chain links TRBV19 to TRBJ1-6; TRBD1 might be the D (5 bases). Looked up from germline, CDR1 is LNHDA and CDR2 is SQIVND (reference sequence). Trimming removed 5 bases at V and 7 bases at J, with 24 bases between. The CDR3 is 18 residues long. CDR3 bases: TGTGCCAGTAGTTCGCCGATACCCGGGACGGGGAGGAATTCACCCCTCCACTTT. This codes for CASSSPIPGTGRNSPLHF.

This clonotype was seen repeatedly, ten times or more. This chain joins TRBV12-5 and TRBJ2-5; TRBD2 matches at 8 bases. Germline V gene lookup returns CDR1 LGHNT and CDR2 FRNRAP. The junction had 10 bases not matched to a gene; V was cut back by 1 base and J by 3 bases. This CDR3 comprises 17 residues. In DNA, the CDR3 is TGTGCTAGTGGTTTGGGCCTCCCAGCGGGGGTCGAAGAGACCCAGTACTTC. This gives the protein CASGLGLPAGVEETQYF.

Remarks on this clonotype: A junction end diverges from the germline sequence, so it may reflect a read error. The chain joins TRBV11-2 to TRBJ1-3; 10 bases map to TRBD1. Germline lookup yields CDR1 SGHAT and CDR2 FQNNGV. There are 16 residues in the CDR3. The CDR3 is CAGSLSRTGGGNTIYF. DNA for the CDR3: TGTGCCGGCAGCTTAAGCAGGACAGGGGGAGGAAACACCATATATTTT.